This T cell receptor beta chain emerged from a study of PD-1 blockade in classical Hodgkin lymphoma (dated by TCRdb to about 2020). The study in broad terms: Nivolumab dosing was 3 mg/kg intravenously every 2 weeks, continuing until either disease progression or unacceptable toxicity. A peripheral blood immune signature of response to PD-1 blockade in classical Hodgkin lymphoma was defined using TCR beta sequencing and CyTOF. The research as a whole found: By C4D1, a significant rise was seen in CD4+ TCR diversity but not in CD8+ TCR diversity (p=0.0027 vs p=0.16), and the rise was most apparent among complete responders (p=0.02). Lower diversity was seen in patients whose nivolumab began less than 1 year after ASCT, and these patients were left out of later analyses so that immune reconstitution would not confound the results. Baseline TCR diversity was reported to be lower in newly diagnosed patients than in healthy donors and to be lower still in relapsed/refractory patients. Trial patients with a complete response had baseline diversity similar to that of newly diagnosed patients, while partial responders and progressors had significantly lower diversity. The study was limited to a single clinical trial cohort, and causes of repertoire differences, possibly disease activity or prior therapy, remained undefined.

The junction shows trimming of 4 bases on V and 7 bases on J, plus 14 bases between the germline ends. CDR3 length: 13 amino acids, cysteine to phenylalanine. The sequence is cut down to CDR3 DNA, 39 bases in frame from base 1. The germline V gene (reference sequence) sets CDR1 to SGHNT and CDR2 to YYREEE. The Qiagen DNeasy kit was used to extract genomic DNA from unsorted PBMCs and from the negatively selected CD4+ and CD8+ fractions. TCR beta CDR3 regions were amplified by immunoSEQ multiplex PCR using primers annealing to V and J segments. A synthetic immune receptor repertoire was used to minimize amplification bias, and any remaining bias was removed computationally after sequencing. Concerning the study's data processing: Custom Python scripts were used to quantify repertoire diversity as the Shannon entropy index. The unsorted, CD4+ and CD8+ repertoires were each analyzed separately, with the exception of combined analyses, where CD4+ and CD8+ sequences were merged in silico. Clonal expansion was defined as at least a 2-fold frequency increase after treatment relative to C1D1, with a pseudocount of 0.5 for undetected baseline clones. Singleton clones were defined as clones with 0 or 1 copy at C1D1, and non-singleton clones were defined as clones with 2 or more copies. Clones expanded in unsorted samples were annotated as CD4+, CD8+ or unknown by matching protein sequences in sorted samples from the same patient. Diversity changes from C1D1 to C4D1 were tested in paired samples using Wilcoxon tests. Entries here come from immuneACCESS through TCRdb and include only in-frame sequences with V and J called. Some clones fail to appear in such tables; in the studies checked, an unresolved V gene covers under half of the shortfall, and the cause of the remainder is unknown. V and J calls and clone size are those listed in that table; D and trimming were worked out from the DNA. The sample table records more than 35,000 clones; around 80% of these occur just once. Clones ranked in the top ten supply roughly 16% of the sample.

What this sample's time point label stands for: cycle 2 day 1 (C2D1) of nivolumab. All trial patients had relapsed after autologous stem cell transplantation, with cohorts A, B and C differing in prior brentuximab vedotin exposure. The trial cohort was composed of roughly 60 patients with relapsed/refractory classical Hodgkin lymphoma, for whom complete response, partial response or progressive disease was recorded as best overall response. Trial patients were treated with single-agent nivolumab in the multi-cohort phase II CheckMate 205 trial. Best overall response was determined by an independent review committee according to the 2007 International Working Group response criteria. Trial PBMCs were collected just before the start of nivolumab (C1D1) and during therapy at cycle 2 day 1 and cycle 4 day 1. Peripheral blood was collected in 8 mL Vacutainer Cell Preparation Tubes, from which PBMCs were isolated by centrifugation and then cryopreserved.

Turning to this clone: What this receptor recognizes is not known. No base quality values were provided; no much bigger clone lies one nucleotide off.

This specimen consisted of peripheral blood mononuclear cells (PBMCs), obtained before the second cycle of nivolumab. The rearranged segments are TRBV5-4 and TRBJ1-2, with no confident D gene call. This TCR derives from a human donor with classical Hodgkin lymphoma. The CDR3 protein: CASSPGYLGGYTF. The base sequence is TGTGCCAGCAGCCCGGGATACCTTGGTGGCTACACCTTC. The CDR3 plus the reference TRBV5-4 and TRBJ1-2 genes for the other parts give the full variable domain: ETGVTQSPTHLIKTRGQQVTLRCSSQSGHNTVSWYQQALGQGPQFIFQYYREEENGRGNFPPRFSGLQFPNYSSELNVNALELDDSALYLCASSPGYLGGYTFGSGTRLTVV.